This paragraph reports one T cell receptor (beta chain). RNA transcripts provided the source from which TCR beta CDR3 regions were amplified. HTBI primers were the set used in a first-round RT-PCR of the TCR CDR3. Via MiXCR, TCRdb re-called the multiplex PCR reads, giving one row per CDR3 protein. Of about 770,000 distinct CDR3 sequences detected, around a sixth appear once; the ten largest clones hold roughly 17%. This record belongs to a study of T cells in Graves' hyperthyroidism and ophthalmopathy. The germline V gene has CDR1 SGHNT and CDR2 YYREEE (reference sequence). The ends lost 0 bases at V and 8 bases at J; junction bases unmatched: 15. The CDR3 has 17 amino acids.

The TCR sequence derives from a woman between 50 and 59 years old with Graves' hyperthyroidism that later progressed to Graves' ophthalmopathy. The sequenced sample was blood. The chain combines TRBV5-4 with TRBJ1-2; TRBD1 aligns across 8 bases. The CDR3 DNA reads TGTGCCAGCAGCTTGGCCCCCCTGGACAGGGTGGCCGGAGGCTACACCTTC. Its protein product is CASSLAPLDRVAGGYTF. The full variable domain, in which reference TRBV5-4 and TRBJ1-2 provide the parts outside the CDR3, is ETGVTQSPTHLIKTRGQQVTLRCSSQSGHNTVSWYQQALGQGPQFIFQYYREEENGRGNFPPRFSGLQFPNYSSELNVNALELDDSALYLCASSLAPLDRVAGGYTFGSGTRLTVV.